The 7 T cell receptor beta chains below were found in one sample sequenced in a study of cytomegalovirus exposure and HLA in healthy donors. PCR amplification relied on 60 Vbeta primers (plus 13 Jbeta primers). This table comes from immunoSEQ multiplex PCR, and its TCRdb copy is limited to in-frame clones, with some not included. Among approximately 160,000 clones listed, around 80% were seen once. The sample was PBMCs. The receptors derive from a human donor in good health.

This clone has a handful of counts. The V gene is TRBV10-2, the J gene TRBJ2-7; D may be TRBD1 (5 bases). Looked up from germline, CDR1 is WSHSY and CDR2 is SAAADI. V gave up 8 bases and J gave up 3 bases, with 8 bases separating them. The CDR3 is made up of 11 amino acids. CDR3 nucleotides: TGCGCCAGCGGACACGACTACGAGCAGTACTTC. Translation: CASGHDYEQYF.

The chain has TRBV27 and TRBJ1-2, with a possible D match to TRBD1 (6 bases). CDR3 size: 14 residues. V dropped 1 base and J dropped 5 bases, with 11 bases sitting between them. CDR1 and CDR2 from the germline V gene are MNHEY and SMNVEV (reference sequence). The CDR3 is CASSLFGGAYGYTF. The CDR3 DNA reads as TGTGCCAGCAGTTTATTTGGGGGGGCTTATGGCTACACCTTC.

This clone was recorded once. This chain joins TRBV9 and TRBJ2-3, with 7 bases matching TRBD2. The germline V gene encodes CDR1 SGDLS and CDR2 YYNGEE. The CDR3 consists of 15 residues. Germline trimming cut 1 base from V and 2 bases from J; bases unmatched to any gene: 4. In DNA, the CDR3 is TGTGCCAGCAGCGTATCGGGGGGTATCACAGATACGCAGTATTTT. It specifies CASSVSGGITDTQYF.

This clone was recorded a few times. J is TRBJ2-2 and V is TRBV2, with 7 bases that match TRBD1. Germline V lookup: CDR1 SNHLY, CDR2 FYNNEI. V trimming: 3 bases; J trimming: 7 bases; junction bases outside the gene matches: 5. The length of the CDR3 is 14 residues. The CDR3 DNA follows: TGTGCCAGCAGTGATAACTCAGGGGGCGGGGAGCTGTTTTTT. This encodes CASSDNSGGGELFF.

The chain combines TRBV19 with TRBJ1-1; D may be TRBD1 (6 bases). The CDR3 sequence is 16 residues long. With 0 bases removed from V and 5 bases from J, the gap between germline ends came to 16 bases. From germline, CDR1 is LNHDA and CDR2 SQIVND (reference sequence). The CDR3 DNA reads as TGTGCCAGTAGTATAGATTGGGGGCGGCCGGGGACTGAAGCTTTCTTT. Translation gives CASSIDWGRPGTEAFF.

The rearrangement joins TRBV2 to TRBJ1-4; the D gene is possibly TRBD1 (6 bases). The V and J ends lost 6 bases and 5 bases respectively, with 13 bases between them. The CDR3 is made up of 14 amino acids. CDR1 is SNHLY, CDR2 FYNNEI, per germline. In DNA, the CDR3 is TGTGCCAGCAGGGGGACAAGGGTGAATGAAAAACTGTTTTTT. Its protein is CASRGTRVNEKLFF.

J is TRBJ2-5 and V is TRBV18, with 7 positions matching TRBD1. With V trimmed by 3 bases and J by 5 bases, 15 bases remained unmatched. From germline, CDR1 is KGHSH and CDR2 LQKENI. The length of the CDR3 is 17 residues. The CDR3 protein is CASSPLGQRSRGETQYF. As DNA, the CDR3 is TGTGCCAGCTCACCCTTGGGACAGAGGTCCCGCGGGGAGACCCAGTACTTC.